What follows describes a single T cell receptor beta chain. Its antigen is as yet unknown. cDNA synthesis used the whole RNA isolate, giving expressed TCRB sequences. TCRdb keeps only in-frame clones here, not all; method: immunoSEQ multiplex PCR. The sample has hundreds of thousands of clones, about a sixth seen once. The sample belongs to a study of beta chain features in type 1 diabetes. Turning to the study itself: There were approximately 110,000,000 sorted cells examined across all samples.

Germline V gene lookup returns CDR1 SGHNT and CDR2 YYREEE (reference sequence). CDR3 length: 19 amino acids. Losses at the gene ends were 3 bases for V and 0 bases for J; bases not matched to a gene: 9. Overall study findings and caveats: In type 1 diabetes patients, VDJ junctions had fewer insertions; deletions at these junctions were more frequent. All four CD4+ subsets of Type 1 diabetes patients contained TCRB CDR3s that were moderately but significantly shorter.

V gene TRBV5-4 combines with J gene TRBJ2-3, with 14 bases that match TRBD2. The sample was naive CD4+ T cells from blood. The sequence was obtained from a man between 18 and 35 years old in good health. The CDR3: CASSSRLAGGITSTDTQYF. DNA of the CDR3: TGTGCCAGCAGCTCGCGACTAGCGGGGGGGATTACTAGCACAGATACGCAGTATTTT.